This T cell receptor beta chain was sequenced in a study of shared T cell receptors in the human thymus. The CDR3 loop spans 15 amino acids. Germline assignment: CDR1 SGHAT and CDR2 FQNNGV. Trimming cost V 3 bases and J 7 bases; bases outside gene matches: 9. Measured with immunoSEQ multiplex PCR; TCRdb has only the in-frame clones, and not every one. The data contain under 850,000 clones, 88% of them singletons. These data also featured in a second study, about human thymus T cells. From that study: Resections that were taken during corrective heart surgery supplied the thymus tissue. Thymic and blood repertoires appeared to carry a bias in their V and J gene usage.

The sequence was obtained from a boy in the first two years of life with a congenital heart defect. The rearrangement uses TRBV11-2 and TRBJ2-3; 8 bases fit TRBD1. Sequences were obtained from thymocytes. The CDR3 nucleotides read TGTGCCAGCAGCTTGGTCGACAGGGGAGGATATACGCAGTATTTT. Its translation is CASSLVDRGGYTQYF.